This T cell receptor (beta chain) derives from a study of T-cell reconstitution after alpha-beta-depleted transplantation in children. This clonotype appeared a few times. The CDR3 has 15 residues. Germline lookup yields CDR1 MNHNS and CDR2 SASEGT. V lost 6 bases, J lost 5 bases, and 6 bases stayed unmatched. Unique molecular identifiers were incorporated into the prepared TCRbeta library. MiXCR, run by TCRdb on the PCR reads, gives a single entry per CDR3 protein. Among some 240,000 distinct CDR3 sequences, over 9.5% were seen once, and the ten largest hold less than 6%. Sequencing was performed on PBMCs from the stem cell graft donor, taken from the stem cell graft. The rearrangement uses TRBV6-1 and TRBJ2-2, with TRBD2 identical over 10 bases. This receptor was obtained from a human donor who donated a stem cell graft to a child with SCID. DNA for the CDR3: TGTGCCAGCAGCCTTCTAGCGGGGGAAACCGGGGAGCTGTTTTTT. This gives the protein CASSLLAGETGELFF.